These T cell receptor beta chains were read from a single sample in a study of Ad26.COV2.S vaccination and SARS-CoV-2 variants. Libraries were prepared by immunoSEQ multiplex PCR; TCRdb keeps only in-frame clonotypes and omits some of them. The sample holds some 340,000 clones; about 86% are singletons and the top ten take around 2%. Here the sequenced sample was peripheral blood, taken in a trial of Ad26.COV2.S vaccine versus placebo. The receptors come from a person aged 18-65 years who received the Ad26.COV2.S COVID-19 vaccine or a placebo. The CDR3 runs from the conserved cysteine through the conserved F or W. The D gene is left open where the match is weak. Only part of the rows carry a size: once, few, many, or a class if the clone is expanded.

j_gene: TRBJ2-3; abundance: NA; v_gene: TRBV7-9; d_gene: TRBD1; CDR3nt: TGTGCCAGCAGCCTAACGACAGGGATAGATACGCAGTATTTT; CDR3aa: CASSLTTGIDTQYF
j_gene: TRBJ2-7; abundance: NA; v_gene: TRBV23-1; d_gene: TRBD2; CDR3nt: TGCGCCAGCAGTCAATCGGAGGACGGATGCGGACTAGCGGGGGAAAACTACGAGCAGTACTTC; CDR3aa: CASSQSEDGCGLAGENYEQYF
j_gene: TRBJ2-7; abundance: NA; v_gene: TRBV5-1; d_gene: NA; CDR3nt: TGCGCCAGCAGCTTGGCCCCAAACTACGAGCAGTACTTC; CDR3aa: CASSLAPNYEQYF
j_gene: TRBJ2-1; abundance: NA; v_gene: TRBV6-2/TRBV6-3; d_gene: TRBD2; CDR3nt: TGTGCCAGCAGCCTCCTAAAGCGGGGGGTCTCCTACAATGAGCAGTTCTTC; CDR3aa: CASSLLKRGVSYNEQFF
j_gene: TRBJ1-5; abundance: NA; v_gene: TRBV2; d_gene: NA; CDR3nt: TGTGCCAGCAGTGAGGCGCTGACGGACCAGGGTCAGCCCCAGCATTTT; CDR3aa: CASSEALTDQGQPQHF
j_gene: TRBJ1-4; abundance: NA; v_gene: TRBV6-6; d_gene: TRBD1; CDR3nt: TGTGCCAGCAGTTGGACAGGTGGCAATGAAAAACTGTTTTTT; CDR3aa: CASSWTGGNEKLFF
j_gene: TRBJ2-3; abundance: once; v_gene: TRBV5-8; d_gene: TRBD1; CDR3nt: TGTGCCAGCAGCTTCGGACAGGCGGTAGATACGCAGTATTTT; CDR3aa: CASSFGQAVDTQYF
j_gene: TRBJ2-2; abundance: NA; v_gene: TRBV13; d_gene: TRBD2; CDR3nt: TGTGCCAGCAGTTCAACCGGGGGGGGTTCGAACACCGGGGAGCTGTTTTTT; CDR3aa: CASSSTGGGSNTGELFF
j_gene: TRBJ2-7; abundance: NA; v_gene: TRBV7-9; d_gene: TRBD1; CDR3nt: TGTGCCAGCAGCCGTCCGGGACAGGGAAAGCAGTACTTC; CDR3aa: CASSRPGQGKQYF
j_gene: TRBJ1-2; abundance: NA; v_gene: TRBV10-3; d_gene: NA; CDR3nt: TGTGCCATCAGTGAAAACACTGAACCGGGGGGCTACACCTTC; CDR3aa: CAISENTEPGGYTF
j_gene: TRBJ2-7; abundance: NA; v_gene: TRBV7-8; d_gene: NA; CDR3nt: TGTGCCAGCAGCCTCGGTTCGTCGCCGCTCTACTCCTACGAGCAGTACTTC; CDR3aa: CASSLGSSPLYSYEQYF
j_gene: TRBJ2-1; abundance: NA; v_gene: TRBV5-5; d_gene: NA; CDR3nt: TGTGCCAGCAGGGGGGACTTTGTTGAGCAGTTCTTC; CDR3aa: CASRGDFVEQFF
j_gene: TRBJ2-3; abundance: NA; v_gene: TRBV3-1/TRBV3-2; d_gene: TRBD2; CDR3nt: TGTGCCAGCAGCCAAACAGCGGGGAGGACAGATACGCAGTATTTT; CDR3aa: CASSQTAGRTDTQYF
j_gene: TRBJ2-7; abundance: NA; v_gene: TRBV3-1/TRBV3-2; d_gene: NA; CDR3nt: TGTGCCAGCAGCCAAAAGGGGCTCGAGCAGTACTTC; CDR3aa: CASSQKGLEQYF
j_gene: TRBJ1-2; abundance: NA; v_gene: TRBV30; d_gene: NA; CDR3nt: TGTGCCTGCAAGCCTCGGACACCTTTCTATGGCTACACCTTC; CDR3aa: CACKPRTPFYGYTF
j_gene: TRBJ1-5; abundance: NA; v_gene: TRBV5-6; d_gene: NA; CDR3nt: TGTGCCACCCGGACAGTTAACAATCAGCCCCAGCATTTT; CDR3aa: CATRTVNNQPQHF
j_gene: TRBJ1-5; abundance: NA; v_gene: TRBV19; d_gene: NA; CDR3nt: TGTGCCAGTAATAGGGAAAATAGCAATCAGCCCCAGCATTTT; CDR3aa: CASNRENSNQPQHF
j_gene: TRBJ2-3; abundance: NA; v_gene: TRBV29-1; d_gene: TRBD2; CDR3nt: TGCAGCGTTGCGACTAGCGGGGGGGGAGATACGCAGTATTTT; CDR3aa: CSVATSGGGDTQYF
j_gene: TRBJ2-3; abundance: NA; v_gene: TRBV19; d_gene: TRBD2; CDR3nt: TGTGCCAGTAGTATAGTGGCTAGCGGGGGGAGCACAGATACGCAGTATTTT; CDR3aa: CASSIVASGGSTDTQYF
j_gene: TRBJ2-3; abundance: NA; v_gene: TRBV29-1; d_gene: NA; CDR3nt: TGCAGCGGGTCCCGGGGTTCGACGAAAACAGATACGCAGTATTTT; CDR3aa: CSGSRGSTKTDTQYF
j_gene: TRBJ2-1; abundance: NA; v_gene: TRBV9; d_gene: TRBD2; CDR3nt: TGTGCCAGCAGCGTTCTAGCGGGGGGGTCCTACAATGAGCAGTTCTTC; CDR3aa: CASSVLAGGSYNEQFF
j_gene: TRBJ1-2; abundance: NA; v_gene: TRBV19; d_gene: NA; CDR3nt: TGTGCCAGTAGCCCTACAGGGACGAACTATGGCTACACCTTC; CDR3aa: CASSPTGTNYGYTF
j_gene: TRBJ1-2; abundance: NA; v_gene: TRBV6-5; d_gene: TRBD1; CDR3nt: TGTGCCAGCAGTTACTCGACTAGGACAGGGGGTGGCTACACCTTC; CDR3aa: CASSYSTRTGGGYTF
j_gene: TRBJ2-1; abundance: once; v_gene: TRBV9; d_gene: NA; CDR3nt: TGTGCCAGCAGCGTAGGGGCTAGTATTGGTTATGAGCAGTTCTTC; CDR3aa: CASSVGASIGYEQFF
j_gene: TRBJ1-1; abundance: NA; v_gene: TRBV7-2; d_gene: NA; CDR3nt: TGTGCCAGCAGCTTAGCGGGGAACACTGAAGCTTTCTTT; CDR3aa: CASSLAGNTEAFF
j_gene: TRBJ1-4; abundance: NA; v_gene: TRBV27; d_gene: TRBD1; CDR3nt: TGTGCCAGCAGCCGGACAGGGGGCGATGAAAAACTGTTTTTT; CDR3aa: CASSRTGGDEKLFF
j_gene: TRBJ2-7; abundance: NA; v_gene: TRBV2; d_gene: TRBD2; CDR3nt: TGTGCCGGAAAAGGGCGGGGGAACGAGCAGTACTTC; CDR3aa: CAGKGRGNEQYF
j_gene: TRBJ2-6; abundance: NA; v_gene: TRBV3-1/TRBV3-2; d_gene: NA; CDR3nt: TGTGCCAGCAGCCAGCGGGGAGGTAGGGCCAACGTCCTGACTTTC; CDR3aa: CASSQRGGRANVLTF
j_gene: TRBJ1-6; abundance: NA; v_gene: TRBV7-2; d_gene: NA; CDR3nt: TGTGCCAGCAGCCCCTGGACAGTTTATTCACCCCTCCACTTT; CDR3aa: CASSPWTVYSPLHF
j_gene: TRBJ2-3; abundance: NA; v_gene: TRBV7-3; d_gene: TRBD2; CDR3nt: TGTGCCAGCAGCTTGAGCGGGGGGTGGAATACGCAGTATTTT; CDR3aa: CASSLSGGWNTQYF
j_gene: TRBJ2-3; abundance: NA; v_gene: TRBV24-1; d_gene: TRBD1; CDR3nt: TGTGCCACCAGTGAGCCGGGACAGGGTTCAGATACGCAGTATTTT; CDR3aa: CATSEPGQGSDTQYF
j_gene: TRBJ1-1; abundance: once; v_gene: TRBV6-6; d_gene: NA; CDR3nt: TGTGCCAGCACCGCCCAAGGAACGGCTGAAGCTTTCTTT; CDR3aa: CASTAQGTAEAFF
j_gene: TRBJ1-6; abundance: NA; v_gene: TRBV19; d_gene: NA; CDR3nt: TGTGCCAGTAGTGAAGGGGACTCCCTGGGCGGTTCACCCCTCCACTTT; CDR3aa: CASSEGDSLGGSPLHF
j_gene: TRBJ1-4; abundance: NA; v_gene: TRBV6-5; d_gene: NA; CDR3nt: TGTGCCAGCAGCAAGGGGGGGCGGTCGAATGAAAAACTGTTTTTT; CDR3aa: CASSKGGRSNEKLFF
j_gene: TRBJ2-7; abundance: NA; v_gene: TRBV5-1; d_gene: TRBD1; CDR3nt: TGCGCCAGCAGCTCAGGGACAGGGGACTACGAGCAGTACTTC; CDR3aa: CASSSGTGDYEQYF
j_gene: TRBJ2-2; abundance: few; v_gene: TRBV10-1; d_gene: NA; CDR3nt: TGCGCCAGCAGTGATGCGGGTTTGAACACCGGGGAGCTGTTTTTT; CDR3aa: CASSDAGLNTGELFF
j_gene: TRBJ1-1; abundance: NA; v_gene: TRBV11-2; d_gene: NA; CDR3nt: TGTGCCAGCAGGCGTACAGCGATGAACACTGAAGCTTTCTTT; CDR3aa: CASRRTAMNTEAFF